The sequence of this TCR beta chain was determined in a study of blood T cell repertoires in COVID-19. Trimming took 4 bases from V and 0 from J; bases not matched to a gene: 5. The CDR3 runs to 15 residues. CDR1 and CDR2 from the germline V gene are MDHEN and SYDVKM. Authors' analysis steps: From reference gene primer amplification, estimates of nucleated cell counts were derived. Profiling relied on immunoSEQ multiplex PCR, and the TCRdb table lists in-frame clones only, not all of them. V and J calls and clone size are given by that table; D and trimming were obtained from the DNA. Of 25,000 or so clones in the sample, about 80% were seen once.

The rearrangement joins TRBV28 to TRBJ2-5; 7 positions agree with TRBD1. The TCR sequence derives from an older man with active COVID-19. Material for sequencing was peripheral blood. This CDR3 is CASSYGTANQETQYF. In DNA form, the CDR3 reads TGTGCCAGCAGTTATGGGACAGCCAACCAAGAGACCCAGTACTTC.